A selection of T cell receptor beta chains follows, all from one sample in a study of cytomegalovirus exposure and HLA in healthy donors. The repertoire was sequenced with immunoSEQ multiplex PCR; TCRdb's copy has only in-frame clones and lacks some. The table records 120,000 to 150,000 clones, over 70% of them present only once. The sequenced sample consisted of PBMCs. The receptors originated from a man younger than 35 in good health and CMV-seronegative. CDR3s include the opening cysteine and the closing phenylalanine or tryptophan. The D gene is left open where the match is weak. The listing skips clone size in some rows; elsewhere it reads once, few, many or a size class.

clone size: once
J gene: TRBJ1-2
D gene: TRBD1
V gene: TRBV5-1
CDR3 DNA: TGCGCCAGCAGCCGTGAGTTACAGGGGGTCTATGGCTACACCTTC
CDR3 protein: CASSRELQGVYGYTF

clone size: once
J gene: TRBJ1-2
D gene: .
V gene: TRBV19
CDR3 DNA: TGTGCCAGTAATCATGGGGTCGGGGAACATAGCTACACCTTC
CDR3 protein: CASNHGVGEHSYTF

clone size: .
J gene: TRBJ1-1
D gene: .
V gene: TRBV19
CDR3 DNA: TGTGCCAGTAGCCAGTTGAACACTGAAGCTTTCTTT
CDR3 protein: CASSQLNTEAFF

clone size: .
J gene: TRBJ2-2
D gene: TRBD1
V gene: TRBV18
CDR3 DNA: TGTGCCAGCTCACAATACAGGGGGAACACCGGGGAGCTGTTTTTT
CDR3 protein: CASSQYRGNTGELFF

clone size: few
J gene: TRBJ1-3
D gene: .
V gene: TRBV5-1
CDR3 DNA: TGCGCCAGCAGCCAAAAGGACAGCTCCTCTGGAAACACCATATATTTT
CDR3 protein: CASSQKDSSSGNTIYF

clone size: .
J gene: TRBJ1-2
D gene: .
V gene: TRBV4-3
CDR3 DNA: TGCGCCAGCAGCCAAGAATTGGGCGACGCTTATGGCTACACCTTC
CDR3 protein: CASSQELGDAYGYTF

clone size: few
J gene: TRBJ1-2
D gene: TRBD1
V gene: TRBV5-1
CDR3 DNA: TGCGCCAGCAGCATGGGGACAGGGGACTATGGCTACACCTTC
CDR3 protein: CASSMGTGDYGYTF

clone size: .
J gene: TRBJ2-2
D gene: .
V gene: TRBV21-1
CDR3 DNA: TGTGCCAGCAGCAATCCGGGGCTGTTTTTT
CDR3 protein: CASSNPGLFF

clone size: .
J gene: TRBJ2-7
D gene: .
V gene: TRBV29-1
CDR3 DNA: TGCAGCGTTGTGCCGGGACGGGGAAAGGGGGCCTACGAGCAGTACTTC
CDR3 protein: CSVVPGRGKGAYEQYF

clone size: few
J gene: TRBJ1-2
D gene: TRBD1
V gene: TRBV2
CDR3 DNA: TGTGCCAGCAGTTCTGACAGGGGGAACTATGGCTACACCTTC
CDR3 protein: CASSSDRGNYGYTF

clone size: .
J gene: TRBJ1-5
D gene: TRBD1
V gene: TRBV2
CDR3 DNA: TGTGCCAGCAGCACCCAAGGACAGGGAACCCAGCCCCAGCATTTT
CDR3 protein: CASSTQGQGTQPQHF

clone size: .
J gene: TRBJ1-5
D gene: TRBD1
V gene: TRBV19
CDR3 DNA: TGTGCCAGTAGCGCTTCACAGGGGAGCAATCAGCCCCAGCATTTT
CDR3 protein: CASSASQGSNQPQHF

clone size: .
J gene: TRBJ1-5
D gene: TRBD1
V gene: TRBV4-1
CDR3 DNA: TGCGCCAGCAGCCAACCGGGACAGGGCAATCAGCCCCAGCATTTT
CDR3 protein: CASSQPGQGNQPQHF

clone size: .
J gene: TRBJ2-2
D gene: .
V gene: TRBV9
CDR3 DNA: TGTGCCAGCAGCGTAGAGCGGCAGCTAAACACCGGGGAGCTGTTTTTT
CDR3 protein: CASSVERQLNTGELFF

clone size: .
J gene: TRBJ2-7
D gene: TRBD1
V gene: TRBV7-2
CDR3 DNA: TGTGCCAGCAGCCACGGGACAGCGGCCGAGCAGTACTTC
CDR3 protein: CASSHGTAAEQYF

clone size: once
J gene: TRBJ1-5
D gene: TRBD1
V gene: TRBV6-6
CDR3 DNA: TGTGCCAGCAGTTACCAGACAGGGGTTGAGAATCAGCCCCAGCATTTT
CDR3 protein: CASSYQTGVENQPQHF

clone size: few
J gene: TRBJ1-5
D gene: .
V gene: TRBV2
CDR3 DNA: TGTGCCAGCAGGGGGGGGTATGTTCAGCCCCAGCATTTT
CDR3 protein: CASRGGYVQPQHF

clone size: few
J gene: TRBJ1-1
D gene: .
V gene: TRBV6-1
CDR3 DNA: TGTGCCAGCTCAAGGGGACGGACTATGAACACTGAAGCTTTCTTT
CDR3 protein: CASSRGRTMNTEAFF

clone size: .
J gene: TRBJ2-2
D gene: .
V gene: TRBV5-4
CDR3 DNA: TGTGCCAGCAGCCCGGGTGGAGGGAACACCGGGGAGCTGTTTTTT
CDR3 protein: CASSPGGGNTGELFF

clone size: .
J gene: TRBJ2-7
D gene: TRBD1
V gene: TRBV2
CDR3 DNA: TGTGCCAGCATAGGACAGGGTACTTCCTACGAGCAGTACTTC
CDR3 protein: CASIGQGTSYEQYF

clone size: .
J gene: TRBJ2-3
D gene: TRBD1
V gene: TRBV5-1
CDR3 DNA: TGCGCCAGCAGCTCCCGGGACAGCGATCCTAGCACAGATACGCAGTATTTT
CDR3 protein: CASSSRDSDPSTDTQYF

clone size: .
J gene: TRBJ2-1
D gene: .
V gene: TRBV20-1
CDR3 DNA: TGCAGTGCCAGGCGAGAGAATGAGCAGTTCTTC
CDR3 protein: CSARRENEQFF

clone size: few
J gene: TRBJ1-1
D gene: .
V gene: TRBV7-9
CDR3 DNA: TGTGCCAGCAGCTCTTTACCAGGGTCCACTGAAGCTTTCTTT
CDR3 protein: CASSSLPGSTEAFF

clone size: .
J gene: TRBJ2-7
D gene: TRBD1
V gene: TRBV11-2
CDR3 DNA: TGTGCCAGCAGCTTAGCTCCAGGGGGAGTCTACGAGCAGTACTTC
CDR3 protein: CASSLAPGGVYEQYF

clone size: .
J gene: TRBJ1-4
D gene: .
V gene: TRBV19
CDR3 DNA: TGTGCCAGTAGTATGATGGAGGAACTGTTTTTT
CDR3 protein: CASSMMEELFF

clone size: .
J gene: TRBJ1-5
D gene: TRBD1
V gene: TRBV30
CDR3 DNA: TGTGCCTGGAGTGTGACCCGGGACAGCACCTGGGGGCAGCCCCAGCATTTT
CDR3 protein: CAWSVTRDSTWGQPQHF

clone size: once
J gene: TRBJ2-5
D gene: .
V gene: TRBV6-1
CDR3 DNA: TGTGCCAGCAGTGTGGGCAGCCAAGAGACCCAGTACTTC
CDR3 protein: CASSVGSQETQYF

clone size: .
J gene: TRBJ1-2
D gene: TRBD1
V gene: TRBV9
CDR3 DNA: TGTGCCAGCAGCCCCCTGACAGGGAACTATGGCTACACCTTC
CDR3 protein: CASSPLTGNYGYTF